These 22 T cell receptor beta chains originate from one sample sequenced in a study of blood T cell repertoires in COVID-19. Assay: immunoSEQ multiplex PCR; the TCRdb copy retains only in-frame clones and omits some. In the table there are 350,000 or so clones, 80% to 95% of which are singletons. Sequenced sample: PBMCs or T cells enriched from blood (not recorded which). Receptors originate from a woman in her twenties or thirties who had recovered from COVID-19.

The chain carries TRBV12-3 or TRBV12-4 and TRBJ1-1, with a possible D match to TRBD1 (6 bases). The V gene lost 6 bases and the J gene lost 10 bases, with 15 bases spanning the gap. This CDR3 contains 12 residues. CDR3 DNA sequence: TGTGCCAGCAGCTTACAGGGCCTCGGAGCTTTCTTT. Protein sequence: CASSLQGLGAFF.

The chain uses TRBV15 and TRBJ2-5; no clear D. This CDR3 spans 14 amino acids. Between the trimmed V and J ends, which lost 0 bases and 0 bases, there was a span of 5 bases. Germline V gives CDR1 LNHNV, CDR2 YYDKDF (reference sequence). This CDR3 is CATSRDVYQETQYF. The CDR3 coding sequence is TGTGCCACCAGCAGAGACGTGTACCAAGAGACCCAGTACTTC.

The chain links TRBV3-1 (or the pseudogene TRBV3-2) to TRBJ2-5, with TRBD2 matching 7 bases. Germline V lookup: CDR1 LGHDT, CDR2 YNNKEL (reference sequence). The CDR3 consists of 15 residues. The trim removed 3 bases at V and 5 bases at J, leaving 9 bases unmatched. The CDR3 DNA sequence: TGTGCCAGCAGCCATCCCTCCGGGGGGTGGGAGACCCAGTACTTC. This sequence encodes CASSHPSGGWETQYF.

The CDR3 region is CASRVTGVDTGELFF. The CDR3 bases are TGTGCCAGCAGGGTGACAGGGGTCGACACCGGGGAGCTGTTTTTT. The gene calls are TRBV2 and TRBJ2-2; the match to TRBD1 covers 8 bases. The trim removed 6 bases at V and 3 bases at J, leaving 6 bases unmatched. The CDR3 spans 15 residues. The germline V gene encodes CDR1 SNHLY and CDR2 FYNNEI. Supplemented by reference TRBV2 and TRBJ2-2, the full variable domain reads EPEVTQTPSHQVTQMGQEVILRCVPISNHLYFYWYRQILGQKVEFLVSFYNNEISEKSEIFDDQFSVERPDGSNFTLKIRSTKLEDSAMYFCASRVTGVDTGELFFGEGSRLTVL.

This clone has only one observation. This chain uses TRBV29-1 with TRBJ1-1, with a possible D match to TRBD1 (5 bases). The CDR3 extends over 12 amino acids. Trimming cost V 6 bases and J 4 bases, with 12 bases left between them. The V gene's germline CDR1 is SQVTM and CDR2 ANQGSEA. The CDR3 coding sequence is TGCAGCGTCATTCGGGGGGGCACTGAAGCTTTCTTT. Its translation is CSVIRGGTEAFF.

This clone was counted a single time. The chain has TRBV2 and TRBJ1-4; 8 bases match TRBD1. Germline-derived CDR1 and CDR2 are SNHLY and FYNNEI. The CDR3 contains 16 residues. V shed 5 bases and J 0 bases; nucleotides not matched to a gene: 5. The CDR3, as DNA: TGTGCCAGCAGTTACAGGGGGATAGCAACTAATGAAAAACTGTTTTTT. It encodes CASSYRGIATNEKLFF.

This chain links TRBV28 with TRBJ1-4; 7 nucleotides line up with TRBD1. CDR1 and CDR2 (germline): MDHEN, SYDVKM. This CDR3 region has 14 residues. The junction had 5 bases not matched to a gene; V was cut back by 5 bases and J by 5 bases. CDR3 bases: TGTGCCAGCAGTACGGGACAGCTCAATGAAAAACTGTTTTTT. This codes for CASSTGQLNEKLFF.

A single count supports this clone. The chain joins TRBV27 to TRBJ2-2; D remains ambiguous. Looked up from germline, CDR1 is MNHEY and CDR2 is SMNVEV (reference sequence). The CDR3 has 14 amino acids. The ends were cut back, 6 bases at V and 2 bases at J, with 10 bases in the middle. The CDR3 spells CASSLSPNTGELFF. The CDR3 DNA follows: TGTGCCAGCAGCCTGAGCCCTAACACCGGGGAGCTGTTTTTT.

Points on this clone: Germline is not matched at one junction end, which may reflect a read error. The chain combines TRBV7-2 with TRBJ1-6; no definite D call. The germline CDR1 and CDR2 sequences are SGHTA and FQGNSA. The CDR3 runs 15 residues. CDR3 bases: TGTGCCAGCAGCTACGCGGGATTATATACTTCACCCCTCCACTTT. Its translation: CASSYAGLYTSPLHF.

The chain recombines TRBV28 with TRBJ1-3, with 7 positions matching TRBD1. J was trimmed by 2 bases and V by 6 bases; bases with no gene match: 4. Per the germline V gene, CDR1 is MDHEN and CDR2 is SYDVKM. The CDR3 is 14 residues long. In DNA, the CDR3 is TGTGCCAGCAGGAAGGGGGCCCCTGGAAACACCATATATTTT. This sequence encodes CASRKGAPGNTIYF.

Points on this clone: The same CDR3 also results from other DNA sequences found in this sample. The rearrangement joins TRBV28 to TRBJ1-2, with D perhaps TRBD1 (6 bases). V was shortened by 3 bases and J by 5 bases, with 7 bases between the two germline ends. This CDR3 has 12 residues. Germline loops: CDR1 MDHEN, CDR2 SYDVKM. CDR3 in DNA: TGTGCCAGCAGTTTTCAGGGGTATGGCTACACCTTC. Its protein product is CASSFQGYGYTF.

As DNA, the CDR3 is TGTGCCAGCAGCGTAGGTAGCGGGGGTTTCACAGATACGCAGTATTTT. Protein product: CASSVGSGGFTDTQYF. The chain links TRBV9 to TRBJ2-3; 9 positions match TRBD2. CDR3 length: 16 amino acids. With 0 bases clipped from V and 2 bases from J, the junction kept 4 bases outside the gene matches. The germline V gene encodes CDR1 SGDLS and CDR2 YYNGEE.

The chain is built from TRBV3-1 (or the pseudogene TRBV3-2) and TRBJ1-3, with 10 bases lining up with TRBD1. V shed 3 bases, J shed 4 bases, and the junction held 3 bases outside the gene matches. CDR3 length equals 15 residues. Germline V CDR1 and CDR2: LGHDT, YNNKEL (reference sequence). The CDR3 is CASSQTGGSGNTIYF. CDR3 bases: TGTGCCAGCAGCCAGACAGGGGGCTCCGGAAACACCATATATTTT.

The chain is built from TRBV2 and TRBJ2-1, with TRBD2 matching 11 bases. Germline V gives CDR1 SNHLY, CDR2 FYNNEI. Trimming at V came to 7 bases and at J to 9 bases, leaving 5 bases not matched to a gene. This CDR3 has 13 amino acids. For the CDR3, the DNA is TGTGCCAGCAATAGCGGGGGGGATGCTGAGCAGTTCTTC. It codes for CASNSGGDAEQFF. Full variable domain (remainder filled in from reference TRBV2 and TRBJ2-1): EPEVTQTPSHQVTQMGQEVILRCVPISNHLYFYWYRQILGQKVEFLVSFYNNEISEKSEIFDDQFSVERPDGSNFTLKIRSTKLEDSAMYFCASNSGGDAEQFFGPGTRLTVL.

This sequence joins TRBV7-8 and TRBJ1-1; D not resolved. Germline CDR1 is SGHVS and CDR2 is FQNEAQ. The CDR3 is made up of 14 amino acids. The V end lost 2 bases, the J end lost 3 bases, and 10 bases lay between the germline ends. The CDR3 DNA sequence: TGTGCCAGCAGCTTATCCATTCGGTACACTGAAGCTTTCTTT. It translates to CASSLSIRYTEAFF.

The chain combines TRBV5-8 with TRBJ1-2; D gene ambiguous. The CDR3 spans 15 residues. Deletions cut 1 base from V and 3 bases from J, with 13 bases between. Germline V lookup: CDR1 SGHTS, CDR2 YDEGEE. The CDR3 DNA follows: TGTGCCAGCAGCTTGTTGCTAGCCTCTTACTATGGCTACACCTTC. This gives the protein CASSLLLASYYGYTF.

The J gene is TRBJ2-5, the V gene TRBV5-6; 7 bases fit TRBD1. The CDR3 is 13 residues long. V lost 2 bases and J lost 3; bases outside the gene matches: 1. CDR1 and CDR2 from the germline V gene are SGHDT and YYEEEE. CDR3: CASSFGTEETQYF. DNA for the CDR3: TGTGCCAGCAGCTTCGGGACAGAAGAGACCCAGTACTTC.

V is TRBV3-1 (or the pseudogene TRBV3-2) and J is TRBJ2-2; possible D gene TRBD2, 5 bases. The V end was cut by 1 base, the J end by 4 bases, with 13 bases between. The CDR3 is 16 residues long. Germline values: CDR1 LGHDT, CDR2 YNNKEL (reference sequence). The CDR3 nucleotides are TGTGCCAGCAGCCAAGTCCTGGGAGCGGTCACCGGGGAGCTGTTTTTT. It codes for CASSQVLGAVTGELFF.

The chain combines TRBV7-2 with TRBJ2-3, with 7 bases identical to TRBD2. The CDR3 spans 15 residues. The germline V gene encodes CDR1 SGHTA and CDR2 FQGNSA. Trimming removed 4 bases from V and 0 bases from J; junction bases left unmatched: 4. The CDR3 region is CASSSPGLSTDTQYF. The DNA of the CDR3 is TGTGCCAGCAGCTCACCGGGACTAAGCACAGATACGCAGTATTTT.

The V call is TRBV2, the J call TRBJ2-1, with a tentative D call TRBD2 (6 bases). The CDR3 loop spans 14 amino acids. CDR1 and CDR2 (germline): SNHLY, FYNNEI. Trimming shortened V by 6 bases and J by 5 bases, and 14 bases separated the two germline ends. The CDR3 spells CASRNVGGNNEQFF. As DNA, the CDR3 is TGTGCCAGCAGAAATGTGGGGGGAAACAATGAGCAGTTCTTC. Together with reference TRBV2 and TRBJ2-1, the CDR3 gives the full variable domain: EPEVTQTPSHQVTQMGQEVILRCVPISNHLYFYWYRQILGQKVEFLVSFYNNEISEKSEIFDDQFSVERPDGSNFTLKIRSTKLEDSAMYFCASRNVGGNNEQFFGPGTRLTVL.

This chain connects TRBV9 to TRBJ2-3, with no clear D. V lost 0 bases, J lost 4 bases, and 9 bases lay in between. Germline V lookup: CDR1 SGDLS, CDR2 YYNGEE. The CDR3 contains 14 residues. In DNA, the CDR3 is TGTGCCAGCAGCGTAGTAGCTAGAGCAGATACGCAGTATTTT. Its translation is CASSVVARADTQYF.

The table lists this clone with a few counts. Germline and junction disagree at one end, which may indicate a read error. V gene TRBV5-4 combines with J gene TRBJ2-7, with 8 bases matching TRBD1. Germline CDR1 and CDR2: SGHNT and YYREEE (reference sequence). This CDR3 region has 14 residues. CDR3 residues: CASNLRQGAGEQYF. CDR3 sequence (DNA): TGTGCCAGCAACTTGAGGCAGGGGGCAGGAGAGCAGTACTTC.